What follows are 20 T cell receptor beta chains derived from one specimen sequenced in a study of blood T cell repertoires in COVID-19. The protocol was immunoSEQ multiplex PCR, while the TCRdb copy is restricted to in-frame clones and leaves out a portion. The sample contains 180,000 or so clones, more than 75% of which appear only once. The sample consisted of peripheral blood. These receptors were collected from a man aged 35 to 55 with active or convalescent COVID-19.

This clone was recorded only once. The rearrangement joins TRBV5-1 to TRBJ2-1; 8 bases are a match to TRBD1. The length of the CDR3 is 16 residues. Losses at the gene ends were 0 bases for V and 3 bases for J; bases not matched to a gene: 5. Germline values: CDR1 SGHRS, CDR2 YFSETQ. In DNA form, the CDR3 reads TGCGCCAGCAGCTTGGAAGGACAGGGAATCTACAATGAGCAGTTCTTC. Residues: CASSLEGQGIYNEQFF.

This sequence joins TRBV19 and TRBJ1-1; D gene uncertain. Trimming shortened V by 6 bases and J by 4 bases, and 15 bases separated the two germline ends. CDR1 is LNHDA, CDR2 SQIVND, per germline (reference sequence). There are 14 residues in the CDR3. CDR3 coding DNA: TGTGCCAGTAGGCGACCCCGCGGCGGCACTGAAGCTTTCTTT. Its translation: CASRRPRGGTEAFF.

This chain connects TRBV28 to TRBJ1-2, with 7 nucleotides matching TRBD1. The V segment lost 4 bases and the J segment 0 bases; nucleotides outside the gene matches: 8. Per the germline V gene, CDR1 is MDHEN and CDR2 is SYDVKM. This CDR3 comprises 16 residues. This CDR3 is CASSSPGQEANYGYTF. As DNA, the CDR3 is TGTGCCAGCAGTTCACCCGGACAGGAAGCTAACTATGGCTACACCTTC.

V and J are TRBV2 and TRBJ1-2; D unclear. Germline CDR1 SNHLY, CDR2 FYNNEI. CDR3 size: 15 residues. Trimming pared 4 bases from V and 1 base from J, leaving 13 bases between. DNA of the CDR3: TGTGCCAGCAGTGTTGGGCAGACCATTAACTATGGCTACACCTTC. It is translated as CASSVGQTINYGYTF.

J is TRBJ2-7 and V is TRBV19, with TRBD1 as a possible D gene (7 bases). This CDR3 spans 16 amino acids. V lost 0 bases, J lost 0 bases, and 12 bases lay in between. The germline gives CDR1 LNHDA, CDR2 SQIVND (reference sequence). CDR3 DNA sequence: TGTGCCAGTAGTATAGATCCCAGGGGGGACTCCTACGAGCAGTACTTC. Amino acids: CASSIDPRGDSYEQYF.

V gene TRBV6-5 combines with J gene TRBJ1-2; 7 bases match TRBD1. Germline V gives CDR1 MNHEY, CDR2 SVGAGI. J gave up 8 bases and V 9 bases, and 12 bases lay outside the gene matches. CDR3 size: 13 residues. CDR3 sequence: CASSKGQRIGYTF. In DNA, the CDR3 is TGTGCCAGTTCAAAGGGACAGAGAATCGGCTACACCTTC.

This clone has a single count. The chain employs TRBV14 and TRBJ1-5; TRBD1 might be the D (5 bases). The V and J ends lost 1 base and 4 bases respectively, with 14 bases between them. The CDR3 spans 16 residues. CDR1 and CDR2 (germline): SGHDN, FVKESK. The CDR3 spells CASSQVKRGSNQPQHF. In nucleotides, the CDR3 is TGTGCCAGCAGCCAAGTCAAAAGGGGTAGTAATCAGCCCCAGCATTTT.

The rearrangement joins TRBV5-4 to TRBJ2-2, with 7 bases that match TRBD1. The CDR3 covers 14 residues. Germline CDR1 SGHNT, CDR2 YYREEE (reference sequence). Unmatched junction bases numbered 5, after V lost 5 bases and J lost 4 bases. The CDR3 DNA reads TGTGCCAGCAGGCGACAGGGTGGCACCGGGGAGCTGTTTTTT. Translated: CASRRQGGTGELFF.

The chain combines TRBV19 with TRBJ1-5, with TRBD1 as a possible D gene (5 bases). Trimming left V 5 bases short and J 7 bases short, with 15 bases between. CDR1 is LNHDA and CDR2 is SQIVND in the germline V gene (reference sequence). The CDR3 runs to 14 residues. The CDR3 here is CASSPLGVGQPQHF. In DNA, the CDR3 is TGTGCCAGTAGTCCGTTAGGGGTGGGGCAGCCCCAGCATTTT.

This clone appeared a few times. The chain is built from TRBV5-6 and TRBJ1-2; tentatively, D is TRBD1 (5 bases). The CDR3 contains 15 residues. Between the trimmed V and J ends, which lost 3 bases and 8 bases, there was a span of 20 bases. From germline, CDR1 is SGHDT and CDR2 YYEEEE. The CDR3 DNA is TGTGCCAGCAGCTCGGCGGGGGGAAGCATGGCAGGCTACACCTTC. It is translated as CASSSAGGSMAGYTF.

The V call is TRBV7-8, the J call TRBJ1-2; perhaps TRBD1 as D (6 bases). The CDR3 has 15 residues. V was trimmed by 6 bases and J by 0 bases, leaving 14 bases between them. The germline CDR1 and CDR2 sequences are SGHVS and FQNEAQ. CDR3 residues: CASRLDSHSNYGYTF. The DNA for the CDR3 is TGTGCCAGCAGATTGGACAGCCACTCTAACTATGGCTACACCTTC. The variable domain in full, completed from reference TRBV7-8 and TRBJ1-2, reads GAGVSQSPRYKVAKRGQDVALRCDPISGHVSLFWYQQALGQGPEFLTYFQNEAQLDKSGLPSDRFFAERPEGSVSTLKIQRTQQEDSAVYLCASRLDSHSNYGYTFGSGTRLTVV.

The J gene is TRBJ1-2, the V gene TRBV5-6, with 9 nucleotides matching TRBD1. Germline CDR1 reads SGHDT; CDR2 reads YYEEEE. J lost 8 bases, V lost 4 bases, and 6 bases had no gene match. The CDR3 contains 13 residues. The CDR3 protein is CASSRDRAVGYTF. Written as DNA, the CDR3 is TGTGCCAGCAGCCGGGACAGGGCGGTAGGCTACACCTTC.

This clone is a singleton in its sample. The chain combines TRBV3-1 (or the pseudogene TRBV3-2) with TRBJ1-6; 8 nucleotides line up with TRBD1. The V gene's germline CDR1 is LGHDT and CDR2 YNNKEL (reference sequence). The CDR3 length is 14 residues. Losses at the gene ends were 3 bases for V and 10 bases for J; bases not matched to a gene: 5. This CDR3 reads CASSQGQVGSPLHF. The DNA for the CDR3 is TGTGCCAGCAGCCAGGGACAGGTCGGATCACCCCTCCACTTT.

V is TRBV4-1 and J is TRBJ2-3; D not resolved. The CDR3 runs to 13 residues. Germline lookup yields CDR1 MGHRA and CDR2 YSYEKL. The germline V and J ends were trimmed by 2 bases and 6 bases, with 9 bases remaining between them. Here the CDR3 DNA reads TGCGCCAGCAGCCAATCAACTTGGGATACGCAGTATTTT. Amino acids: CASSQSTWDTQYF.

The chain is built from TRBV5-8 and TRBJ1-5, with 8 positions matching TRBD1. CDR1 and CDR2 from the germline V gene are SGHTS and YDEGEE. V lost 6 bases and J lost 5; bases outside the gene matches: 13. This CDR3 has 16 amino acids. The CDR3 is CASIHPIGQGHQPQHF. As DNA, the CDR3 is TGTGCCAGCATACACCCCATAGGACAGGGACATCAGCCCCAGCATTTT.

The J gene is TRBJ1-2, the V gene TRBV10-3, with TRBD1 identical over 9 bases. The CDR3 sequence is 15 residues long. The V and J ends lost 2 bases and 6 bases, in that order; junction bases with no gene match: 7. Germline lookup yields CDR1 ENHRY and CDR2 SYGVKD. Here the CDR3 DNA reads TGTGCCATCAGTGAGCTCCGGGACAGGGCAAATGGCTACACCTTC. The encoded protein is CAISELRDRANGYTF.

The chain employs TRBV10-2 and TRBJ2-3; 16 bases map to TRBD2. CDR1 and CDR2 from the germline V gene are WSHSY and SAAADI. The trim removed 3 bases at V and 3 bases at J, leaving 18 bases unmatched. The CDR3 runs 22 residues. The CDR3 DNA follows: TGCGCCAGCAGTGATCCGGCCCCGGGACTAGCGGGGGGGACCCCTAAGACAGATACGCAGTATTTT. It yields the protein CASSDPAPGLAGGTPKTDTQYF.

The chain combines TRBV9 with TRBJ1-3, with a possible D match to TRBD1 (5 bases). Trimming removed 2 bases at V and 2 bases at J, with 11 bases between. CDR3 length equals 15 residues. CDR1 and CDR2 from the germline V gene are SGDLS and YYNGEE. The CDR3 sequence is CASSVDQGPGNTIYF. In DNA, the CDR3 is TGTGCCAGCAGCGTCGACCAGGGTCCTGGAAACACCATATATTTT.

CDR3 amino acids: CASNLDRGSYNEQFF. CDR3 in DNA: TGTGCCAGCAATTTGGACAGGGGTTCCTACAATGAGCAGTTCTTC. The V call is TRBV2, the J call TRBJ2-1, with 9 bases identical to TRBD1. Trimming removed 7 bases from V and 1 base from J; junction bases left unmatched: 5. The CDR3 totals 15 residues. Germline CDR1 reads SNHLY; CDR2 reads FYNNEI.

V and J are TRBV7-9 and TRBJ2-4; 13 bases are a match to TRBD2. Per germline, CDR1 SEHNR and CDR2 FQNEAQ (reference sequence). With 6 bases clipped from V and 0 bases from J, the junction kept 11 bases outside the gene matches. The CDR3 extends over 19 amino acids. CDR3 nucleotides: TGTGCCAGCAGGTCGACCGGGACTAGCGGGGAGATAGCCAAAAACATTCAGTACTTC. Protein: CASRSTGTSGEIAKNIQYF.